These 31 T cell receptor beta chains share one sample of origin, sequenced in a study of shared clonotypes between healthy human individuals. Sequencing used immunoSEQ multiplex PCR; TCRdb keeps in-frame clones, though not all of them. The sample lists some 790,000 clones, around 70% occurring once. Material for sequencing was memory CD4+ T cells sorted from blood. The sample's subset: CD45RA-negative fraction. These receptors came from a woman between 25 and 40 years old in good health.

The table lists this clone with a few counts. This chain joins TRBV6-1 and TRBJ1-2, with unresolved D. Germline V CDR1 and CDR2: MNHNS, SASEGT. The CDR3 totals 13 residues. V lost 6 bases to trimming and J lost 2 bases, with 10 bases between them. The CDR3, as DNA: TGTGCCAGCAGGGACCTCTGGAACTATGGCTACACCTTC. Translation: CASRDLWNYGYTF.

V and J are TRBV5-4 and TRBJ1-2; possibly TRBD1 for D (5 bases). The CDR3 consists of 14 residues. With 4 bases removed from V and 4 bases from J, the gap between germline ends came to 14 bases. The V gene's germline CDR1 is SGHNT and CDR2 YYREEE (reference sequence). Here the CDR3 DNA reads TGTGCCAGCAGCGGTGGGGCGCTCGGCTATGGCTACACCTTC. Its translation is CASSGGALGYGYTF.

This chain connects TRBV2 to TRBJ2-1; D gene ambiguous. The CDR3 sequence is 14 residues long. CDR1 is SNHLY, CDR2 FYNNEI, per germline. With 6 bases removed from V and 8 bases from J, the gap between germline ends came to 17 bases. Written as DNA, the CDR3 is TGTGCCAGCAGGCCTCCGCTAGTGGTCGATGAGCAGTTCTTC. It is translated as CASRPPLVVDEQFF.

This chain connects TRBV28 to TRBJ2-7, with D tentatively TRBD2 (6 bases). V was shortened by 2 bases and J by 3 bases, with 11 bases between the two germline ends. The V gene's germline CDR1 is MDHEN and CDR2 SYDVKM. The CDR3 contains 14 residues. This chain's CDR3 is CASSLRDLHYEQYF. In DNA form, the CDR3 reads TGTGCCAGCAGTTTAAGGGACTTGCACTACGAGCAGTACTTC.

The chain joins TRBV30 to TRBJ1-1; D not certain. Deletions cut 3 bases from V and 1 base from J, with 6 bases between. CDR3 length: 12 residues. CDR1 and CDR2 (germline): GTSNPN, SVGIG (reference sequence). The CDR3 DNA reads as TGTGCCTGGAGCGGCCCGAACACTGAAGCTTTCTTT. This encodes CAWSGPNTEAFF.

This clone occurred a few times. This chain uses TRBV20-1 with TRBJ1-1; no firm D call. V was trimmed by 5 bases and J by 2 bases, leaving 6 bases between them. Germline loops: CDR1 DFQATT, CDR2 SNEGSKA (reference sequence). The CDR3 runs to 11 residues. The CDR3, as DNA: TGCAGTGCTGCATCCAACACTGAAGCTTTCTTT. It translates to CSAASNTEAFF.

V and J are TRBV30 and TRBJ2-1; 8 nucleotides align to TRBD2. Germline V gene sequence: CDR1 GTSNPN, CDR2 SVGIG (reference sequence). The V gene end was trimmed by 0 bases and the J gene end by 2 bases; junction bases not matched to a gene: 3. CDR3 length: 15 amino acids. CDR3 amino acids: CAWSVQTSAYNEQFF. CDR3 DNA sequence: TGTGCCTGGAGTGTACAGACTAGCGCCTACAATGAGCAGTTCTTC.

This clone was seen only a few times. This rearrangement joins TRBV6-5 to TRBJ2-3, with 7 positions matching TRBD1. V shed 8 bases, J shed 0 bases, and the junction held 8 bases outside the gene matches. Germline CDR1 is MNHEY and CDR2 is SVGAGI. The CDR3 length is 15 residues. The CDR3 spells CASYRTGTSTDTQYF. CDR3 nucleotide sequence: TGTGCCAGCTATCGGACAGGTACTAGCACAGATACGCAGTATTTT.

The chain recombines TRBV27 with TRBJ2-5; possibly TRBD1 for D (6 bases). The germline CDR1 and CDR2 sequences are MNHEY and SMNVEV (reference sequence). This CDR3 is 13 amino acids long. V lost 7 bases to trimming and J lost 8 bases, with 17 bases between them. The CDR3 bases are TGTGCCAGCATGGGAGCGACAGGCTCTACCCAGTACTTC. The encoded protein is CASMGATGSTQYF.

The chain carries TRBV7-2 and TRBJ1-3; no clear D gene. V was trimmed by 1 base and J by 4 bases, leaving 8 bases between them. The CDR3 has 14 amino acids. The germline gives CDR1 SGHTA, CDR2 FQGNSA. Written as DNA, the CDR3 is TGTGCCAGCAGCTTAGGTGGAGGCGGAAACACCATATATTTT. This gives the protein CASSLGGGGNTIYF.

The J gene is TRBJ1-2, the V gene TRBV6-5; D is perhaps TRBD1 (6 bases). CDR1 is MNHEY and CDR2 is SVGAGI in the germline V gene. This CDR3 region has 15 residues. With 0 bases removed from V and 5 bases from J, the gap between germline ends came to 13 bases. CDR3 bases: TGTGCCAGCAGTTACTCCGGACAGATCTCTTATGGCTACACCTTC. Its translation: CASSYSGQISYGYTF.

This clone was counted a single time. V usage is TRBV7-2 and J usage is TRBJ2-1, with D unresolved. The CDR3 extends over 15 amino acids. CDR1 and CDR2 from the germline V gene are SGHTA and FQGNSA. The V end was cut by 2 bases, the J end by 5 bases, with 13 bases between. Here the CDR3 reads CASSLWLSWDNEQFF. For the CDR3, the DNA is TGTGCCAGCAGCTTATGGCTGAGTTGGGACAATGAGCAGTTCTTC.

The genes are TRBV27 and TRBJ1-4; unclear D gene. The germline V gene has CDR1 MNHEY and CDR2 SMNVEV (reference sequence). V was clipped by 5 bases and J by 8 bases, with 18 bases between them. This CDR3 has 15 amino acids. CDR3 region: CASSPLGPLMEKLFF. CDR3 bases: TGTGCCAGCAGTCCCCTGGGCCCACTCATGGAAAAACTGTTTTTT.

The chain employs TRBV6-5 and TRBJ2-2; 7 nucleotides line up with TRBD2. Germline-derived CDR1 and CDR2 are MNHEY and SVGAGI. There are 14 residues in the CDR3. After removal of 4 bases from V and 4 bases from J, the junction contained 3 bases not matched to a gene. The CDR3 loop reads CASSWTRTTGELFF. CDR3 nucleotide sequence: TGTGCCAGCAGTTGGACTAGAACCACCGGGGAGCTGTTTTTT.

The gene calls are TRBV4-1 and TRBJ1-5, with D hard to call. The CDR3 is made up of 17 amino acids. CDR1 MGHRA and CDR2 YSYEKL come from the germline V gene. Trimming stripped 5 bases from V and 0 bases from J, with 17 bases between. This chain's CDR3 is CASSIRWEPDSNQPQHF. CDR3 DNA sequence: TGCGCCAGCAGCATCCGATGGGAGCCGGATAGCAATCAGCCCCAGCATTTT.

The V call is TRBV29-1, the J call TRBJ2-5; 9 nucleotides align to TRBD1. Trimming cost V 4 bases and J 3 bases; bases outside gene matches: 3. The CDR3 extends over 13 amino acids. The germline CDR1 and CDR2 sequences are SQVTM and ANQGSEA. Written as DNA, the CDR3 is TGCAGCGTTGCCGGGACAGGGAAAGAGACCCAGTACTTC. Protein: CSVAGTGKETQYF.

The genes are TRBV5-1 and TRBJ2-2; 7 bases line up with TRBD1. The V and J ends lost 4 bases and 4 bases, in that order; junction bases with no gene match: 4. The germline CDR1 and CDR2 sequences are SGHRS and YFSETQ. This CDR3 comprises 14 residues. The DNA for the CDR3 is TGCGCCAGCAGCGCCGGGACAGCCACCGGGGAGCTGTTTTTT. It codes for CASSAGTATGELFF.

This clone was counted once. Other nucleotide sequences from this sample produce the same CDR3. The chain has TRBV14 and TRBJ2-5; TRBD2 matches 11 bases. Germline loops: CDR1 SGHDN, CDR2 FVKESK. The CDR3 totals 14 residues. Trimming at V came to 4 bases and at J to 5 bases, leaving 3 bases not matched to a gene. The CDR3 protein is CASSLAGGPETQYF. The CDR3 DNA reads TGTGCCAGCAGCCTAGCGGGAGGGCCGGAGACCCAGTACTTC.

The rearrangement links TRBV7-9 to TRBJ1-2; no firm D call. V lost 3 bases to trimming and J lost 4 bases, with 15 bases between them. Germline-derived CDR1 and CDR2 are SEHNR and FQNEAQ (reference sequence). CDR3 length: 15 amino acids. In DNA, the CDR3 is TGTGCCAGCAGCTTGGCCGGAGACCCCCTCTATGGCTACACCTTC. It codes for CASSLAGDPLYGYTF.

CDR3 sequence (DNA): TGTGCCAGCAGCCAAGTAGGAGGGAGTTCGACAGATACGCAGTATTTT. Translation: CASSQVGGSSTDTQYF. The chain joins TRBV14 to TRBJ2-3; the D gene is possibly TRBD2 (6 bases). Germline CDR1 SGHDN, CDR2 FVKESK. With 1 base removed from V and 3 bases from J, the gap between germline ends came to 14 bases. This CDR3 region has 16 residues.

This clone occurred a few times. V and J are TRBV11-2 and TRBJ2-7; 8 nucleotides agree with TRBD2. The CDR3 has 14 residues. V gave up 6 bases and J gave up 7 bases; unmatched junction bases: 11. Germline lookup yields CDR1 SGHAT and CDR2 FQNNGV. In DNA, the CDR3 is TGTGCCAGCAGGTACTCGGGAGGGCCGCAGGAGCAGTACTTC. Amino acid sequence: CASRYSGGPQEQYF.

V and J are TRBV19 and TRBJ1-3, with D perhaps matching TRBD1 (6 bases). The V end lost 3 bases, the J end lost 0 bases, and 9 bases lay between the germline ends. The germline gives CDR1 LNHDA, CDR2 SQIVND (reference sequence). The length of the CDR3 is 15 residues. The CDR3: CASSIDRLSGNTIYF. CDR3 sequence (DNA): TGTGCCAGTAGTATCGACAGGCTCTCTGGAAACACCATATATTTT.

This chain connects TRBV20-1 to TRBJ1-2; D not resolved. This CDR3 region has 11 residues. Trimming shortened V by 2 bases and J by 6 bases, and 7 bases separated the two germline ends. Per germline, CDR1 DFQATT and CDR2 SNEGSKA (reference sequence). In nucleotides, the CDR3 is TGCAGTGCTAGATCTGGGAATGGCTACACCTTC. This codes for CSARSGNGYTF.

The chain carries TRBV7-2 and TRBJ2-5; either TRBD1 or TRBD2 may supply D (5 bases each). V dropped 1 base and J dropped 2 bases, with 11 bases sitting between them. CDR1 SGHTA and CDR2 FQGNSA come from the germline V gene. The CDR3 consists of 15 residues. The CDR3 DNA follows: TGTGCCAGCAGCTTAGAGGGGCGGGTTCAAGAGACCCAGTACTTC. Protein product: CASSLEGRVQETQYF.

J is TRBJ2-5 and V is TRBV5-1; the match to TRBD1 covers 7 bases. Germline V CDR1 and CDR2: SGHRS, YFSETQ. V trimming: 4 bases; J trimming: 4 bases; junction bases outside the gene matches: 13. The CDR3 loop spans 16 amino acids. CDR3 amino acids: CASSTRPQGFTETQYF. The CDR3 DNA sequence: TGCGCCAGCAGCACCCGCCCACAGGGGTTTACAGAGACCCAGTACTTC.

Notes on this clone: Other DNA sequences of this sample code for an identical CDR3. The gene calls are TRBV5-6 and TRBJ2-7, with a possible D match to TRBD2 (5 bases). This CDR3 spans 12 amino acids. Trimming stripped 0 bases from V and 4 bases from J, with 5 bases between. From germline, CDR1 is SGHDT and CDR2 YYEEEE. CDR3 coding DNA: TGTGCCAGCAGCTTGGGAGGGTACGAGCAGTACTTC. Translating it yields CASSLGGYEQYF.

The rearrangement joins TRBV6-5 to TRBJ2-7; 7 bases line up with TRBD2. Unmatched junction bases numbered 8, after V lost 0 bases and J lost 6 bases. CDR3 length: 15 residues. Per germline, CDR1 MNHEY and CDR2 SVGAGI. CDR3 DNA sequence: TGTGCCAGCAGTTACTCTTTCGGAAGCGGGATCGAGCAGTACTTC. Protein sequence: CASSYSFGSGIEQYF.

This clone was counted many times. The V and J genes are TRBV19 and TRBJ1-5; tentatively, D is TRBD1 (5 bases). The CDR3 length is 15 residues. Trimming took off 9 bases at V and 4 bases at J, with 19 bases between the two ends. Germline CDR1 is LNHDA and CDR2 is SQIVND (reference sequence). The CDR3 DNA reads TGTGCCAGCACGGTAGGAGGGACCGGGAATCAGCCCCAGCATTTT. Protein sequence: CASTVGGTGNQPQHF.

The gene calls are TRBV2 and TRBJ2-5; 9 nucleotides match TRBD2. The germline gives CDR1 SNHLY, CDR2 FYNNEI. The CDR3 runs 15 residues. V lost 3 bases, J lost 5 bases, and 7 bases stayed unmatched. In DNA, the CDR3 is TGTGCCAGCAGTGATGAGCGGGAGGCCGGGGAGACCCAGTACTTC. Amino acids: CASSDEREAGETQYF.

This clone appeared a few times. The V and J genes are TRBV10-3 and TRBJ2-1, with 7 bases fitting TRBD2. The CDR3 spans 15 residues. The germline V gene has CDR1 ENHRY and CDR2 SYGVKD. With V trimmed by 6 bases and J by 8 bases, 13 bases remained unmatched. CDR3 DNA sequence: TGTGCCATCAGCGATCAATCGACTAGCCTGGATGAGCAGTTCTTC. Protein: CAISDQSTSLDEQFF.

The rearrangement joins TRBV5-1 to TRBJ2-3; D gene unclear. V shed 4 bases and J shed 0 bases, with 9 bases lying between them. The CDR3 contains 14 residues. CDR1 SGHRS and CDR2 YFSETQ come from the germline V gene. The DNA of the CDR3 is TGCGCCAGCAGCCAATCCCCTAGCACAGATACGCAGTATTTT. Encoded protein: CASSQSPSTDTQYF.